The 8 T cell receptor beta chains below come from one sample, sequenced in a study of CDR3 diversity in severe acne. TCRdb reprocessed the PCR reads with MiXCR, giving one entry per CDR3 protein. The data show about 90,000 distinct CDR3 sequences, around 54% seen once. Sequencing was carried out using blood. The receptors shown here come from a male donor with severe acne vulgaris.

The V call is TRBV10-3, the J call TRBJ2-5; possibly TRBD1 for D (5 bases). The CDR3 sequence is 16 residues long. CDR1 and CDR2 from the germline V gene are ENHRY and SYGVKD. V shed 0 bases and J shed 5 bases, with 16 bases lying between them. The CDR3 DNA reads TGTGCCATCAGTGAGTCGGTAGGGGATGGATTTGAGACCCAGTACTTC. Its protein is CAISESVGDGFETQYF.

This clonotype was seen just once. The V gene is TRBV12-3 or TRBV12-4, the J gene TRBJ2-7; 8 positions match TRBD1. J was trimmed by 6 bases and V by 5 bases; bases with no gene match: 15. The CDR3 is made up of 16 amino acids. DNA of the CDR3: TGTGCCAGCAGTCTCACCTTTGGGGGCCAGGGGGCCGAGCAGTACTTC. Protein: CASSLTFGGQGAEQYF.

On this clonotype itself: Compared with germline, one end of the junction differs, possibly owing to a read error. J is TRBJ2-7 and V is TRBV4-2; D assignment may be TRBD1 or TRBD2 (6 bases each). Germline V gives CDR1 LGHNA, CDR2 YNFKEQ. The CDR3 runs to 13 residues. CDR3 sequence (DNA): TGTGCCAGCTCCGTCGGGGGCTTTTACGAACAGTGCTTC. Encoded protein: CASSVGGFYEQCF.

This clonotype was seen a few times. The chain combines TRBV6-1 with TRBJ2-7; D tentatively fits TRBD1 or TRBD2 (5 bases each). The germline V gene encodes CDR1 MNHNS and CDR2 SASEGT. The CDR3 is 14 residues long. Deletions cut 7 bases from V and 3 bases from J, with 16 bases between. CDR3 residues: CASKPMGDGYEQYF. The CDR3 DNA reads TGTGCCAGCAAGCCCATGGGGGATGGCTACGAGCAGTACTTC.

Here the CDR3 reads CASRATGSLEPQHF. CDR3 in DNA: TGTGCCAGCAGAGCCACAGGATCCCTAGAGCCCCAGCATTTT. The V and J genes are TRBV25-1 and TRBJ1-5, with D perhaps matching TRBD1 (5 bases). The CDR3 spans 14 residues. V dropped 6 bases and J dropped 8 bases, with 17 bases sitting between them. Germline V gene lookup returns CDR1 MGHDK and CDR2 SYGVNS.

There are many counts of this clonotype. V usage is TRBV4-1 and J usage is TRBJ2-1; 12 bases agree with TRBD2. V dropped 4 bases and J dropped 5; count of bases not matched to a gene: 12. The CDR3 has 18 residues. In germline, CDR1 is MGHRA, CDR2 YSYEKL. The CDR3: CASSRGLAGPSPHNEQFF. The CDR3 coding sequence is TGCGCCAGCAGCCGCGGACTAGCGGGGCCTAGTCCACACAATGAGCAGTTCTTC.

This clonotype was observed at least ten times. V is TRBV5-8 and J is TRBJ2-3, with TRBD1 matching over 11 bases. The CDR3 covers 15 residues. CDR1 SGHTS and CDR2 YDEGEE come from the germline V gene. Trimming took 4 bases from V and 3 from J; bases not matched to a gene: 4. The CDR3 bases are TGTGCCAGCAGCCCCGGACAGGGGGCAACAGATACGCAGTATTTT. It yields the protein CASSPGQGATDTQYF.

V gene TRBV7-9 combines with J gene TRBJ1-5; 7 bases line up with TRBD1. V lost 0 bases, J lost 6 bases, and 5 bases stayed unmatched. This CDR3 contains 15 residues. Germline V gene sequence: CDR1 SEHNR, CDR2 FQNEAQ (reference sequence). The CDR3 DNA sequence: TGTGCCAGCAGCTTAGCCGACAGGGCCAGTCAGCCCCAGCATTTT. Translating it yields CASSLADRASQPQHF.